This passage covers 27 T cell receptor beta chains from one sample sequenced in a study of T cells of healthy individuals. MiXCR, run by TCRdb on the 5' RACE reads, gives a single entry per CDR3 protein. The sample carries 85,000 to 100,000 distinct CDR3 sequences, approximately 15% recorded once. These receptors all come from a human donor in good health.

This clonotype was detected a few times. The chain uses TRBV6-2 or TRBV6-3 and TRBJ2-7; D not resolved. CDR3 length equals 13 residues. V lost 1 base to trimming and J lost 4 bases, with 8 bases between them. Germline V gene lookup returns CDR1 MNHEY and CDR2 SVGEGT. This CDR3 is CASSYWGNYEQYF. The CDR3 nucleotides read TGTGCCAGCAGTTACTGGGGAAATTACGAGCAGTACTTC.

This clonotype was counted a few times. The CDR3 region is CASSLLAEDRETQYF. The CDR3, as DNA: TGTGCCAGCAGTTTACTAGCGGAAGATAGGGAGACCCAGTACTTC. This sequence joins TRBV27 and TRBJ2-5; 7 bases map to TRBD2. The CDR3 has 15 amino acids. Germline-derived CDR1 and CDR2 are MNHEY and SMNVEV (reference sequence). The V segment lost 2 bases and the J segment 5 bases; nucleotides outside the gene matches: 8.

This chain links TRBV19 with TRBJ1-5; no clear D. The CDR3 contains 13 residues. The germline V gene encodes CDR1 LNHDA and CDR2 SQIVND (reference sequence). V lost 5 bases and J 3 bases, leaving 8 bases between the germline ends. The CDR3, as DNA: TGTGCCAGTAGTTGGGGTTTCAATCAGCCCCAGCATTTT. Protein product: CASSWGFNQPQHF.

This clonotype has a handful of counts. The J gene is TRBJ2-1, the V gene TRBV5-1; 11 nucleotides line up with TRBD2. J was trimmed by 9 bases and V by 4 bases; bases with no gene match: 12. The CDR3 consists of 16 residues. Germline CDR1 is SGHRS and CDR2 is YFSETQ. The CDR3 nucleotides are TGCGCCAGCAGCCCCCCCTCTAGCGGGGGGCTGGGTGAGCAGTTCTTC. It encodes CASSPPSSGGLGEQFF.

Ten or more counts support this clonotype. Here the CDR3 reads CSAGQGADTEAFF. CDR3 DNA: TGCAGCGCAGGACAGGGGGCGGACACTGAAGCTTTCTTT. The chain combines TRBV29-1 with TRBJ1-1; TRBD1 agrees at 11 bases. Germline V gene sequence: CDR1 SQVTM, CDR2 ANQGSEA. The CDR3 has 13 amino acids. V lost 7 bases, J lost 3 bases, and 4 bases stayed unmatched.

In its sample, this clonotype was seen many times. The V gene is TRBV28, the J gene TRBJ2-7, with 8 bases matching TRBD2. V lost 0 bases to trimming and J lost 3 bases; unmatched junction nucleotides: 4. The CDR3 has 15 residues. The germline gives CDR1 MDHEN, CDR2 SYDVKM. CDR3 in amino acids: CASSLWGGGIYEQYF. In DNA, the CDR3 is TGTGCCAGCAGTTTATGGGGCGGGGGGATCTACGAGCAGTACTTC.

In this sample, this clonotype turned up many times. The genes are TRBV7-9 and TRBJ1-6; perhaps TRBD1 as D (5 bases). Germline V gene data show CDR1 as SEHNR and CDR2 as FQNEAQ (reference sequence). CDR3 length: 14 residues. V was trimmed by 6 bases and J by 10 bases, leaving 16 bases between them. CDR3 in amino acids: CASSSGVTSSPLHF. The DNA for the CDR3 is TGTGCCAGCAGTTCGGGGGTTACGAGCTCACCCCTCCACTTT.

The V gene is TRBV4-3, the J gene TRBJ2-5; D could derive from TRBD1 or TRBD2 (5 bases each). Trimming cost V 3 bases and J 5 bases, with 16 bases left between them. Germline assignment: CDR1 LGHNA and CDR2 YSLEER. The CDR3 spans 15 residues. CDR3 in DNA: TGCGCCAGCAGCCAGTGGGACGGCAGGGATGAGACCCAGTACTTC. This sequence encodes CASSQWDGRDETQYF.

This clonotype was picked up a small number of times. This sequence joins TRBV9 and TRBJ2-1; D gene unclear. The CDR3 has 14 amino acids. V was cut by 2 bases and J by 1 base, with 7 bases left in between. CDR1 is SGDLS, CDR2 YYNGEE, per germline. The CDR3 DNA follows: TGTGCCAGCAGCGTCTCGACATCCTACAATGAGCAGTTCTTC. The encoded protein is CASSVSTSYNEQFF.

This clonotype is classed as medium-sized. The chain links TRBV7-6 to TRBJ2-3; 11 bases are shared with TRBD2. Germline CDR1 reads SGHVS; CDR2 reads FNYEAQ. V trimming: 1 base; J trimming: 4 bases; junction bases outside the gene matches: 4. The CDR3 length is 16 residues. CDR3 amino acids: CASSLVAGGPPDTQYF. CDR3 DNA sequence: TGTGCCAGCAGCTTAGTAGCGGGAGGGCCCCCAGATACGCAGTATTTT. Drawing the rest from reference TRBV7-6 and TRBJ2-3, the complete variable domain is GAGVSQSPRYKVTKRGQDVALRCDPISGHVSLYWYRQALGQGPEFLTYFNYEAQQDKSGLPNDRFSAERPEGSISTLTIQRTEQRDSAMYRCASSLVAGGPPDTQYFGPGTRLTVL.

This clonotype was seen repeatedly, ten times or more. V is TRBV19 and J is TRBJ2-3, with 14 bases aligning to TRBD2. J gave up 5 bases and V 5 bases, and 3 bases lay outside the gene matches. This CDR3 is built from 15 residues. Germline V gene sequence: CDR1 LNHDA, CDR2 SQIVND (reference sequence). In DNA, the CDR3 is TGTGCCAGTAGTCCTGGACTAGCGGGAGGAGATACGCAGTATTTT. Its translation: CASSPGLAGGDTQYF.

The table lists this clonotype with many counts. V is TRBV18 and J is TRBJ2-2; D not resolved. Germline CDR1 is KGHSH and CDR2 is LQKENI. The CDR3 length is 15 residues. The germline V and J ends were trimmed by 6 bases and 0 bases, with 11 bases remaining between them. The DNA for the CDR3 is TGTGCCAGCTCGCTTGTACCCGCGAACACCGGGGAGCTGTTTTTT. Its protein is CASSLVPANTGELFF. Supplemented by reference TRBV18 and TRBJ2-2, the full variable domain reads NAGVMQNPRHLVRRRGQEARLRCSPMKGHSHVYWYRQLPEEGLKFMVYLQKENIIDESGMPKERFSAEFPKEGPSILRIQQVVRGDSAAYFCASSLVPANTGELFFGEGSRLTVL.

This clonotype was found a few times. The J gene is TRBJ2-7, the V gene TRBV6-5, with 8 bases identical to TRBD2. Looked up from germline, CDR1 is MNHEY and CDR2 is SVGAGI. V lost 6 bases, J lost 4 bases, and 14 bases stayed unmatched. The CDR3 spans 16 residues. CDR3: CASSSPRTSGEYEQYF. For the CDR3, the DNA is TGTGCCAGCAGCTCCCCTCGCACTAGCGGAGAATACGAGCAGTACTTC.

V usage is TRBV7-2 and J usage is TRBJ1-1, with 10 positions matching TRBD1. The CDR3 contains 14 residues. CDR1 SGHTA and CDR2 FQGNSA come from the germline V gene. V lost 5 bases and J lost 5; bases outside the gene matches: 5. The CDR3 is CASSRDRGRTEAFF. The CDR3 nucleotides read TGTGCCAGCAGCAGGGACAGGGGAAGGACTGAAGCTTTCTTT.

CDR3 in DNA: TGTGCCAGCAGCCCCCGGGGGGGGCCAAGCTCCTACAATGAGCAGTTCTTC. It specifies CASSPRGGPSSYNEQFF. The J gene is TRBJ2-1, the V gene TRBV3-1, with 8 bases aligning to TRBD2. Per the germline V gene, CDR1 is LGHDT and CDR2 is YNNKEL (reference sequence). There are 17 residues in the CDR3. V was clipped by 4 bases and J by 0 bases; unmatched bases: 8.

This clonotype was detected only a few times. V usage is TRBV25-1 and J usage is TRBJ2-1; 8 bases are a match to TRBD2. The length of the CDR3 is 15 residues. V lost 5 bases, J lost 8 bases, and 11 bases stayed unmatched. The germline V gene has CDR1 MGHDK and CDR2 SYGVNS. CDR3 DNA: TGTGCCAGCAGTCGAAGCGGGGGAGTTGGACATGAGCAGTTCTTC. This gives the protein CASSRSGGVGHEQFF. Full variable domain (rest looked up from reference TRBV25-1 and TRBJ2-1): EADIYQTPRYLVIGTGKKITLECSQTMGHDKMYWYQQDPGMELHLIHYSYGVNSTEKGDLSSESTVSRIRTEHFPLTLESARPSHTSQYLCASSRSGGVGHEQFFGPGTRLTVL.

The rearrangement uses TRBV20-1 and TRBJ1-1; no firm D call. This CDR3 has 10 amino acids. V was pared by 3 bases and J by 9 bases, with 8 bases between. Germline V gene lookup returns CDR1 DFQATT and CDR2 SNEGSKA (reference sequence). The CDR3 sequence is CSASPGKAFF. Written as DNA, the CDR3 is TGCAGTGCTAGTCCTGGGAAAGCTTTCTTT.

The chain couples TRBV7-8 to TRBJ1-5; D gene ambiguous. V was shortened by 1 base and J by 5 bases, with 6 bases between the two germline ends. CDR1 is SGHVS, CDR2 FQNEAQ, per germline. CDR3 length equals 13 residues. CDR3 residues: CASSLVPDQPQHF. The CDR3 DNA sequence: TGTGCCAGCAGCTTAGTCCCCGATCAGCCCCAGCATTTT.

A few counts support this clonotype. V and J are TRBV5-1 and TRBJ2-2; 8 bases match TRBD1. The germline V gene has CDR1 SGHRS and CDR2 YFSETQ. Trimming at V came to 4 bases and at J to 6 bases, leaving 5 bases not matched to a gene. The CDR3 totals 14 residues. The CDR3 DNA reads as TGCGCCAGCAGCAAAGACAGGGGTGCCGGGGAGCTGTTTTTT. Translating it yields CASSKDRGAGELFF. The full variable domain, its missing parts supplied by reference TRBV5-1 and TRBJ2-2, is KAGVTQTPRYLIKTRGQQVTLSCSPISGHRSVSWYQQTPGQGLQFLFEYFSETQRNKGNFPGRFSGRQFSNSRSEMNVSTLELGDSALYLCASSKDRGAGELFFGEGSRLTVL.

In this sample, this clonotype turned up many times. The rearrangement links TRBV12-3 or TRBV12-4 to TRBJ1-4; 9 bases are shared with TRBD1. Trimming took 2 bases from V and 8 from J; bases not matched to a gene: 6. The CDR3 is 15 amino acids. CDR3 sequence reads: CASSLWDREGEKLFF. DNA for the CDR3: TGTGCCAGCAGTTTATGGGACAGGGAAGGAGAAAAACTGTTTTTT.

The chain has TRBV29-1 and TRBJ2-3, with TRBD2 matching over 13 bases. Germline CDR1 is SQVTM and CDR2 is ANQGSEA. The CDR3 has 14 amino acids. Losses at the gene ends were 7 bases for V and 5 bases for J; bases not matched to a gene: 6. CDR3 residues: CSGGTSGEGDTQYF. DNA for the CDR3: TGCAGCGGGGGGACTAGCGGGGAGGGAGATACGCAGTATTTT.

This clonotype was seen only a few times. The chain couples TRBV7-9 to TRBJ1-4; possible D gene TRBD1, 6 bases. The ends were cut back, 5 bases at V and 5 bases at J, with 12 bases in the middle. From germline, CDR1 is SEHNR and CDR2 FQNEAQ (reference sequence). The CDR3 consists of 14 residues. CDR3 region: CASSPSGGNEKLFF. Written as DNA, the CDR3 is TGTGCCAGCAGCCCCTCTGGGGGCAATGAAAAACTGTTTTTT.

This clonotype was found a few times. The V gene is TRBV9, the J gene TRBJ2-1; D possibly uses TRBD1 or TRBD2 (5 bases each). The germline V gene encodes CDR1 SGDLS and CDR2 YYNGEE. Trimming took 0 bases from V and 9 from J, leaving 10 bases between them. The CDR3 runs 13 residues. The CDR3 nucleotides are TGTGCCAGCAGCGTAGGGGGGAATGTTGAGCAGTTCTTC. Translation gives CASSVGGNVEQFF.

The rearrangement joins TRBV7-2 to TRBJ1-1, with D perhaps matching TRBD1 (5 bases). The CDR3 runs to 14 residues. The germline CDR1 and CDR2 sequences are SGHTA and FQGNSA. Trimming stripped 8 bases from V and 3 bases from J, with 16 bases between. The CDR3 region has the DNA TGTGCCAGCCGCCGGGGGGTCGGGGACACTGAAGCTTTCTTT. Encoded protein: CASRRGVGDTEAFF.

This clonotype turned up a few times. The chain combines TRBV6-5 with TRBJ2-3, with a possible D match to TRBD1 (6 bases). Germline V gene sequence: CDR1 MNHEY, CDR2 SVGAGI. CDR3 size: 17 residues. Between the trimmed V and J ends, which lost 0 bases and 2 bases, there was a span of 15 bases. This chain's CDR3 is CASSYSTGLPPTDTQYF. CDR3 bases: TGTGCCAGCAGTTACTCGACAGGACTCCCGCCCACAGATACGCAGTATTTT.

This clonotype was detected a few times. The chain carries TRBV28 and TRBJ1-2, with no clear D. Trimming took 3 bases from V and 0 from J, leaving 2 bases between them. The CDR3 runs 12 residues. In germline, CDR1 is MDHEN, CDR2 SYDVKM. CDR3: CASSLANYGYTF. CDR3 DNA sequence: TGTGCCAGCAGTTTGGCTAACTATGGCTACACCTTC.

V usage is TRBV7-9 and J usage is TRBJ1-5, with D possibly being TRBD1 (5 bases). V lost 4 bases and J 7 bases, leaving 8 bases between the germline ends. This CDR3 has 12 amino acids. Germline CDR1 SEHNR, CDR2 FQNEAQ (reference sequence). The CDR3 nucleotides read TGTGCCAGCAGCTCCGGGGGGCAGCCCCAGCATTTT. This translates into CASSSGGQPQHF.